Sequencing of this T cell receptor beta chain was carried out in a study of blood T cells in healthy people across ages. General study results and limits: Per million T cells, TCR beta diversity dropped about linearly as age rose.

Using a J-beta primer mix together with a sample-barcoded 5' primer, a second PCR was run for roughly 7 to 12 cycles. Tagging of each cDNA molecule was performed by a template-switch adaptor with 12 random nucleotides. TCRdb fed the 5' RACE reads into MiXCR, producing one record per CDR3 protein. In the table there are around 1.7 million distinct CDR3 sequences, 28% of which are singletons. A remark on this clonotype: The antigen is unknown.

Germline V gives CDR1 GTSNPN, CDR2 SVGIG (reference sequence). The CDR3 contains 14 residues. This chain joins TRBV30 and TRBJ2-5; 13 positions agree with TRBD2. With the DNA end fitting TRBJ2-7 better, the J assignment may be wrong. Specimen: blood. This TCR derives from a woman under 40 in good health. For the CDR3, the DNA is TGTGCCTGGAGTAGGGGACTAGCGGGGTCCGAGCAGTACTTC. Its translation is CAWSRGLAGSEQYF.